The clone carrying this T cell receptor beta chain was seen a handful of times. The CDR3 is made up of 12 amino acids. CDR1 is SGDLS and CDR2 is YYNGEE in the germline V gene. V lost 3 bases to trimming and J lost 8 bases, with 11 bases between them. The sample comes from a study of cytomegalovirus exposure and HLA in healthy donors. The PCR had 60 Vbeta and 13 Jbeta primers. Measured with immunoSEQ multiplex PCR; TCRdb has only the in-frame clones, and not every one. The sample carries 200,000 to 250,000 clones, over 75% recorded once. This sequence joins TRBV9 and TRBJ1-2, with a weak D call TRBD1 (6 bases). This TCR derives from a human donor in good health. Sequenced input: PBMCs. Written as DNA, the CDR3 is TGTGCCAGCAGCGCGAGCGGGGGCGGCTACACCTTC. Protein: CASSASGGGYTF.